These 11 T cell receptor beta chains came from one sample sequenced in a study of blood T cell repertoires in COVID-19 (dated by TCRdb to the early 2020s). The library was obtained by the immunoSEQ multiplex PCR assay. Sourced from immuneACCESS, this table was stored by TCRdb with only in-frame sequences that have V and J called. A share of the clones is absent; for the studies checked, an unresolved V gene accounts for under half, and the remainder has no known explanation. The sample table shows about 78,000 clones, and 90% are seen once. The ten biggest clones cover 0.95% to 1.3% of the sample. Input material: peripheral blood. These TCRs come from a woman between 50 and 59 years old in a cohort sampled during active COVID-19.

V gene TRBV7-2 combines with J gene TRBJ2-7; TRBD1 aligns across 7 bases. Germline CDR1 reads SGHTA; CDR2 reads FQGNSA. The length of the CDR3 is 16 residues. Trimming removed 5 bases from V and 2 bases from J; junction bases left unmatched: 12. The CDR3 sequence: CASSQGSGTVTYEQYF. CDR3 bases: TGTGCCAGCAGCCAAGGGTCCGGGACAGTGACCTACGAGCAGTACTTC.

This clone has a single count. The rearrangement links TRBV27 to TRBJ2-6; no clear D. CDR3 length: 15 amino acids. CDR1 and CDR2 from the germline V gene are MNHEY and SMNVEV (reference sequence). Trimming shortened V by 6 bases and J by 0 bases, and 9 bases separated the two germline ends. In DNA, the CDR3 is TGTGCCAGCAGGGCCCAGAACTCTGGGGCCAACGTCCTGACTTTC. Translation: CASRAQNSGANVLTF.

DNA of the CDR3: TGTGCCAGCAGATCGGGGGGACCGAGCTCTGGGGCCAACGTCCTGACTTTC. It specifies CASRSGGPSSGANVLTF. This sequence joins TRBV28 and TRBJ2-6, with TRBD2 matching 7 bases. This CDR3 is 17 amino acids long. V lost 6 bases to trimming and J lost 0 bases; unmatched junction nucleotides: 8. The V gene's germline CDR1 is MDHEN and CDR2 SYDVKM. The complete variable domain, with remaining parts taken from reference TRBV28 and TRBJ2-6, reads DVKVTQSSRYLVKRTGEKVFLECVQDMDHENMFWYRQDPGLGLRLIYFSYDVKMKEKGDIPEGYSVSREKKERFSLILESASTNQTSMYLCASRSGGPSSGANVLTFGAGSRLTVL.

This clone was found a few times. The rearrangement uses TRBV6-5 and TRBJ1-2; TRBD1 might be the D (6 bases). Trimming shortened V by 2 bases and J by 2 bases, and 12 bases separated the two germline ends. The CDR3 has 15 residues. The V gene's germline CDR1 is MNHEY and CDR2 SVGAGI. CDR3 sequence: CASSYDGTPNYGYTF. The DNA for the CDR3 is TGTGCCAGCAGTTACGATGGGACACCAAACTATGGCTACACCTTC.

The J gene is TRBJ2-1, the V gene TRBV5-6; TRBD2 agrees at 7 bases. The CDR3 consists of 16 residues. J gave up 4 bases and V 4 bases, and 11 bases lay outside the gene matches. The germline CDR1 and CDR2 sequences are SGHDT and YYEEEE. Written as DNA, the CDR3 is TGTGCCAGCAGCCCCTCAAGGAGCGGGACTTACAATGAGCAGTTCTTC. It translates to CASSPSRSGTYNEQFF.

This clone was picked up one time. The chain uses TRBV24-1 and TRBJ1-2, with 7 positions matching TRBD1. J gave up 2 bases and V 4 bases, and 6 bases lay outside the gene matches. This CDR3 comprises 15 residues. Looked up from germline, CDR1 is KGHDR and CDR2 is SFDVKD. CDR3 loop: CATSDSGTANYGYTF. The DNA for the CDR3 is TGTGCCACCAGTGACTCCGGGACAGCGAACTATGGCTACACCTTC.

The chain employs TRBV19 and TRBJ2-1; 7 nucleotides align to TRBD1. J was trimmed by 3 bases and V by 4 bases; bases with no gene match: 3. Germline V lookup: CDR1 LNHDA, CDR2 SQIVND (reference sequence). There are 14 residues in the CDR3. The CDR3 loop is CASSRGQLYNEQFF. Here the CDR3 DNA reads TGTGCCAGTAGTAGGGGACAGCTCTACAATGAGCAGTTCTTC.

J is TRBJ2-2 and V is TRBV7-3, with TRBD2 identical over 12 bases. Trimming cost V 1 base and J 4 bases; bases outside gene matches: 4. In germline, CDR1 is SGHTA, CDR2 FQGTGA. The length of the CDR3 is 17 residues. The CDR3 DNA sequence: TGTGCCAGCAGCTTAAACCCGACTAGCGGGAGCACCGGGGAGCTGTTTTTT. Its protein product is CASSLNPTSGSTGELFF.

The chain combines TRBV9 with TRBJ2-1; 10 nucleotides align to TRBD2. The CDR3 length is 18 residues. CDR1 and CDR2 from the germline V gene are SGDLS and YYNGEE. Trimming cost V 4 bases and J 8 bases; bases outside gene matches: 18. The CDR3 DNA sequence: TGTGCCAGCAGCTCTAGCGGGGGACGGAATAAGGGGTATGATGAGCAGTTCTTC. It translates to CASSSSGGRNKGYDEQFF.

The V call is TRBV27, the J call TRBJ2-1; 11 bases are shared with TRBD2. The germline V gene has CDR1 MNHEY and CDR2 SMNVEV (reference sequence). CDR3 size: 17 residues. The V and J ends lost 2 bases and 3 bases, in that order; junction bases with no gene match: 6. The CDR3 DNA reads TGTGCCAGCAGTTTAGAGGCGGGGACTAGCGGCTACAATGAGCAGTTCTTC. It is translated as CASSLEAGTSGYNEQFF.

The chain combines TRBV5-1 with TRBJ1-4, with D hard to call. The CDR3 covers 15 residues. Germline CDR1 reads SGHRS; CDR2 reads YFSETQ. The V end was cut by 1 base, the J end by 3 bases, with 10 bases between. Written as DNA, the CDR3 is TGCGCCAGCAGCTTGTCATCCGGGGCTAATGAAAAACTGTTTTTT. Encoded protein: CASSLSSGANEKLFF. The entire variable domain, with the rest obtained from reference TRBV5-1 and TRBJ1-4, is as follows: KAGVTQTPRYLIKTRGQQVTLSCSPISGHRSVSWYQQTPGQGLQFLFEYFSETQRNKGNFPGRFSGRQFSNSRSEMNVSTLELGDSALYLCASSLSSGANEKLFFGSGTQLSVL.